This T cell receptor beta chain was captured in a study of blood T cells in healthy people across ages. The study's findings and limits: Because sorting was not performed, PBMCs prevented conclusive naive versus antigen-experienced comparison.

The CDR3 has 15 amino acids. Germline CDR1 is SEHNR and CDR2 is FQNEAQ (reference sequence). Trimming shortened V by 5 bases and J by 1 base, and 12 bases separated the two germline ends. A sample-barcoded 5' primer and a J-beta primer mix were used in a second PCR of roughly 7 to 11 cycles. TCRdb recomputed calls from the 5' RACE reads with MiXCR, one row per CDR3 protein. The sample contains about 570,000 distinct CDR3 sequences, about 25% of which appear only once. Notes on this clonotype: As yet, its antigen is unknown.

The same specimen was also included in a second study, on T cells of mothers and their children. From that study: Reads obtained per mother exceeded 8.5 million TCR beta CDR3 reads, with roughly 3 million obtained per child.

V usage is TRBV7-9 and J usage is TRBJ2-1; the D is unclear. This TCR was recovered from a boy aged 2 to 10 in good health. The sequenced material came from blood. The CDR3 loop reads CASSLPVGSYNEQFF. Written as DNA, the CDR3 is TGTGCCAGCAGCCTGCCGGTGGGGTCCTACAATGAGCAGTTCTTC. Drawing the rest from reference TRBV7-9 and TRBJ2-1, the complete variable domain is DTGVSQNPRHKITKRGQNVTFRCDPISEHNRLYWYRQTLGQGPEFLTYFQNEAQLEKSRLLSDRFSAERPKGSFSTLEIQRTEQGDSAMYLCASSLPVGSYNEQFFGPGTRLTVL.